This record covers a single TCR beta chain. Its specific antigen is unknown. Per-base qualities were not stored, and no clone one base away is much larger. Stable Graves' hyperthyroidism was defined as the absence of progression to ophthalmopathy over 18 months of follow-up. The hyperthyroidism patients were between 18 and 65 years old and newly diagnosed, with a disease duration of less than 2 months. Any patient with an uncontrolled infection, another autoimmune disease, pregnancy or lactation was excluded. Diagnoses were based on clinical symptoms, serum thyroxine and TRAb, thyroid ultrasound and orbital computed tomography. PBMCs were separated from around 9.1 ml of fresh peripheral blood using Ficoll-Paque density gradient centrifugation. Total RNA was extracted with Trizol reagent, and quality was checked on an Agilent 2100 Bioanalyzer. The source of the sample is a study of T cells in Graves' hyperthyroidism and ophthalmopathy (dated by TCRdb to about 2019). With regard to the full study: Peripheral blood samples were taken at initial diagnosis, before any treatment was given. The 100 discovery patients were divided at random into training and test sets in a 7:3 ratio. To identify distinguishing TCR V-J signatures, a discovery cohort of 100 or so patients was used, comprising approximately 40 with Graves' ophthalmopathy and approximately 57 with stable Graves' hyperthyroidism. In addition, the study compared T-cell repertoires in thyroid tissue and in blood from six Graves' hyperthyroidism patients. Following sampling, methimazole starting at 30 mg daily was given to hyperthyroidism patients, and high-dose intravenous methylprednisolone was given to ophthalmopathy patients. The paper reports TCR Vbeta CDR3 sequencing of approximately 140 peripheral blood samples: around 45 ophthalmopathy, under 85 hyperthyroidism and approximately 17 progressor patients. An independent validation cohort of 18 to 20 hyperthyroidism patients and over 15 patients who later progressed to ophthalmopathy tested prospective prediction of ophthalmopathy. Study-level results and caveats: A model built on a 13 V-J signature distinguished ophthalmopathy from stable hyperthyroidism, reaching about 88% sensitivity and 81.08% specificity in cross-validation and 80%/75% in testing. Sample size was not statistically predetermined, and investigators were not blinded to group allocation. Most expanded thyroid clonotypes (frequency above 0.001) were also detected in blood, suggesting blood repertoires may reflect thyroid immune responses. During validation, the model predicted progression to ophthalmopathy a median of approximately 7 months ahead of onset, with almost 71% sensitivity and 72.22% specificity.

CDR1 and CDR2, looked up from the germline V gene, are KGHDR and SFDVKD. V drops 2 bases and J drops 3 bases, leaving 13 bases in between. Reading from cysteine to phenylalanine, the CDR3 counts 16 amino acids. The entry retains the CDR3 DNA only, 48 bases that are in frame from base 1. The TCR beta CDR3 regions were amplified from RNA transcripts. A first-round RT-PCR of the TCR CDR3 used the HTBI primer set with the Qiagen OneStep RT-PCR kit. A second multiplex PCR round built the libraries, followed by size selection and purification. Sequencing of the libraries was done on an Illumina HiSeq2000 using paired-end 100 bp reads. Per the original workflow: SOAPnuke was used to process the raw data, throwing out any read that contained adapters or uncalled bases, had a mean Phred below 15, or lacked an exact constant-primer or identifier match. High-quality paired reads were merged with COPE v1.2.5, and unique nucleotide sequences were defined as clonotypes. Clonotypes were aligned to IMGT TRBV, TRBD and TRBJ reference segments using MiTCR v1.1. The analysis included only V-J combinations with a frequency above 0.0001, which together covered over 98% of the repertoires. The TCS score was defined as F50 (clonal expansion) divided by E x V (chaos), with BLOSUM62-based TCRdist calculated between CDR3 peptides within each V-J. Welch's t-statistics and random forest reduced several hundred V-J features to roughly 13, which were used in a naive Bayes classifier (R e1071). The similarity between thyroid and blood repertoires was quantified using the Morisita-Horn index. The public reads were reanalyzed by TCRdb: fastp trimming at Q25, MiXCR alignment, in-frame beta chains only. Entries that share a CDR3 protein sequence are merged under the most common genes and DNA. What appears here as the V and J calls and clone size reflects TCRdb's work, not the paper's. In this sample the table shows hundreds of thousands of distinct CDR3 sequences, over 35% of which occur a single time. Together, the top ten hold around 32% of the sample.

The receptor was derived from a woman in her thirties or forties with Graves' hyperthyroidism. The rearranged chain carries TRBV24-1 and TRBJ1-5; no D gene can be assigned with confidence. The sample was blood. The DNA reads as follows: TGTGCCACCAGTGATTCCAGCGGGAGGCTCAATCAGCCCCAGCATTTT. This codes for CATSDSSGRLNQPQHF.